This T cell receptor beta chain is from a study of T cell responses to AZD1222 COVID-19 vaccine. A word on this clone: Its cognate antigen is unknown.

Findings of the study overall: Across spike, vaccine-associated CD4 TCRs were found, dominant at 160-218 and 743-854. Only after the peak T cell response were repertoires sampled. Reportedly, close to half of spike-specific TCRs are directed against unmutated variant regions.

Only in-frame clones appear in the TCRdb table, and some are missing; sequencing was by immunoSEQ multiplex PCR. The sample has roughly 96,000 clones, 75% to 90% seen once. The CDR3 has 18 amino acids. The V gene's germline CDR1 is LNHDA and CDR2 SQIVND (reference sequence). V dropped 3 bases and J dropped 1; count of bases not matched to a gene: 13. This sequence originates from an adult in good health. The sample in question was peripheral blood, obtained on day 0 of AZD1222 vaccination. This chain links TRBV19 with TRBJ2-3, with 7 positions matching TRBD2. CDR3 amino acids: CASSMALTSPGRTDTQYF. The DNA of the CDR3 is TGTGCCAGTAGTATGGCCCTGACTAGCCCCGGTCGCACAGATACGCAGTATTTT.